This TCR beta chain was recovered during a study of cytomegalovirus exposure and HLA in healthy donors. Study findings and constraints: Later examination showed HLA-associated TCR beta chains had greater clonal expansion than equally common others. V- and J-gene trimming in TCR beta was tied to a missense DCLRE1C variant by an analysis performed later. In a later analysis, at a false discovery rate of 0.05, some 17,000 TCR beta sequences were associated with HLA alleles.

The PCR made use of 60 Vbeta and 13 Jbeta primers. Libraries were prepared by immunoSEQ multiplex PCR; TCRdb keeps only in-frame clonotypes and omits some of them. The sample has 180,000 or so clones, around 77% seen once. V lost 1 base to trimming and J lost 4 bases; unmatched junction nucleotides: 0. The length of the CDR3 is 15 residues. Germline CDR1 reads SNHLY; CDR2 reads FYNNEI. This clone was counted only a few times. The antigen remains undetermined. At the time of sampling, donors were nominally healthy, though unrecorded immune exposures were likely. The sequence was collected from a woman younger than 45 in good health and CMV-seropositive. The sample taken for sequencing was PBMCs. V gene TRBV2 combines with J gene TRBJ2-1; 11 bases line up with TRBD2. The CDR3 coding sequence is TGTGCCAGCAGTGAAGGACTAGCGGGATACAATGAGCAGTTCTTC. It encodes CASSEGLAGYNEQFF.